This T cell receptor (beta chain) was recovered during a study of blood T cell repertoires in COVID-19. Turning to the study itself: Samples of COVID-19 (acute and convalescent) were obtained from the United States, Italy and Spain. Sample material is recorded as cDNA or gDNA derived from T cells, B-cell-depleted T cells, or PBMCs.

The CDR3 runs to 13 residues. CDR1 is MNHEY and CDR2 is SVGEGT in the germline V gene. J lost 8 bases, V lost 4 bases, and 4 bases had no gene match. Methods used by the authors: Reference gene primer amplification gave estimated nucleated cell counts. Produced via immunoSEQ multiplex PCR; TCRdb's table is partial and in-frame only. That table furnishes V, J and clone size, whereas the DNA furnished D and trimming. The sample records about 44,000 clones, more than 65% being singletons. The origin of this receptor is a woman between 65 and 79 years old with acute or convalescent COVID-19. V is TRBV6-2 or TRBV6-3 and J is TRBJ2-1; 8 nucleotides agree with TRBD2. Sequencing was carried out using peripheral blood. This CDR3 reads CASSSWREDEQFF. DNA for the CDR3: TGTGCCAGCAGTTCCTGGCGGGAGGATGAGCAGTTCTTC.